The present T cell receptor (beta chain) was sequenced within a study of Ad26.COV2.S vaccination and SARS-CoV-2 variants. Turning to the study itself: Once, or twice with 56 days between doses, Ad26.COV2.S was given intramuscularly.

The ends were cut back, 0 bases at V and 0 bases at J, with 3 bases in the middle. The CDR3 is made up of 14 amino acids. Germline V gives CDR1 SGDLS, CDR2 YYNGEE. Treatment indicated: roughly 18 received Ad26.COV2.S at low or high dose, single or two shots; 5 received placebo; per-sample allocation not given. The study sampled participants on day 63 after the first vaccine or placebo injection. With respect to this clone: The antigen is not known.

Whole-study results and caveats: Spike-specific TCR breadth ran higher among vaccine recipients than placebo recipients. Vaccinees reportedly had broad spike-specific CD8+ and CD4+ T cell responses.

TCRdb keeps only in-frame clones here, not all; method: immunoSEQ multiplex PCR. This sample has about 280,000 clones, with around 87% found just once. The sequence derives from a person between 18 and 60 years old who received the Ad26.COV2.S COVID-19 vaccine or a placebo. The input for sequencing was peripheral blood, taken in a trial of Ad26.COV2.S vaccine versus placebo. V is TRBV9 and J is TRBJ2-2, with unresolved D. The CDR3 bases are TGTGCCAGCAGCGTAGGTACGAACACCGGGGAGCTGTTTTTT. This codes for CASSVGTNTGELFF.